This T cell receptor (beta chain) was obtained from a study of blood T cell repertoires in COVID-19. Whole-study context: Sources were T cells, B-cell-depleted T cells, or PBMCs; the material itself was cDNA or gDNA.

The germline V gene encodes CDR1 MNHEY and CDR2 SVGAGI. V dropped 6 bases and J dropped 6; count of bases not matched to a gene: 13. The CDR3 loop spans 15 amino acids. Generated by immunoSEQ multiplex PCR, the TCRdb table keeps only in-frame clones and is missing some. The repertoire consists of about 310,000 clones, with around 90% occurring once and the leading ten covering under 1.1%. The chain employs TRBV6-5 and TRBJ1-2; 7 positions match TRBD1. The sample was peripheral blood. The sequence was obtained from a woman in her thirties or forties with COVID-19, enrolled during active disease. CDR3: CASRHQGVGFNGYTF. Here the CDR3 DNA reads TGTGCCAGCAGACACCAGGGGGTAGGGTTTAATGGCTACACCTTC.